One sample yielded the 18 T cell receptor beta chains listed below, sequenced in a study of beta chain features in type 1 diabetes. Expressed TCRB transcripts were sequenced after all isolated RNA was converted to cDNA. Produced via immunoSEQ multiplex PCR; TCRdb's table is partial and in-frame only. The table has around 300,000 clones, 8% to 13% seen once. The sequencing sample was made of naive CD4+ T cells from blood. These receptors originate from a woman aged 25 to 39 in good health.

V gene TRBV15 combines with J gene TRBJ2-5; D is ambiguous. The ends were cut back, 1 base at V and 3 bases at J, with 12 bases in the middle. The CDR3 consists of 15 residues. Germline values: CDR1 LNHNV, CDR2 YYDKDF (reference sequence). The CDR3 sequence: CATSRAPRPEETQYF. The CDR3 DNA sequence: TGTGCCACCAGCAGAGCCCCCCGTCCGGAAGAGACCCAGTACTTC.

This clone was counted between two and nine times. V gene TRBV5-1 combines with J gene TRBJ1-1; 7 nucleotides align to TRBD1. V trimming: 2 bases; J trimming: 4 bases; junction bases outside the gene matches: 8. Germline loops: CDR1 SGHRS, CDR2 YFSETQ. The CDR3 is 15 amino acids. The CDR3 loop reads CASSLGQAGVTEAFF. As DNA, the CDR3 is TGCGCCAGCAGCTTAGGACAGGCTGGGGTCACTGAAGCTTTCTTT.

The chain recombines TRBV9 with TRBJ2-5, with D possibly TRBD1 on 5 matching bases. The germline CDR1 and CDR2 sequences are SGDLS and YYNGEE. Trimming took off 1 base at V and 1 base at J, with 14 bases between the two ends. The CDR3 is made up of 16 amino acids. The CDR3 nucleotides are TGTGCCAGCAGCGTAAGGGGCAGGGCCCCCCAAGAGACCCAGTACTTC. Protein product: CASSVRGRAPQETQYF.

The sample holds a few counts of this clone. This chain connects TRBV28 to TRBJ2-1, with a weak D call TRBD2 (5 bases). CDR1 MDHEN and CDR2 SYDVKM come from the germline V gene. Trimming pared 3 bases from V and 8 bases from J, leaving 8 bases between. This CDR3 has 12 amino acids. This CDR3 is CASSLRADEQFF. The CDR3 coding sequence is TGTGCCAGCAGTTTGCGGGCGGATGAGCAGTTCTTC.

This chain links TRBV10-3 with TRBJ1-1, with D possibly matching TRBD1 (5 bases). This CDR3 spans 15 amino acids. Germline V gene lookup returns CDR1 ENHRY and CDR2 SYGVKD. With 5 bases removed from V and 0 bases from J, the gap between germline ends came to 13 bases. In DNA, the CDR3 is TGTGCCATCAGTCCCCTGGGGGGTATGAACACTGAAGCTTTCTTT. This encodes CAISPLGGMNTEAFF.

This chain links TRBV11-2 with TRBJ2-1; the match to TRBD2 covers 9 bases. Germline V CDR1 and CDR2: SGHAT, FQNNGV. This CDR3 has 15 residues. Trimming took 5 bases from V and 6 from J; bases not matched to a gene: 8. CDR3 in amino acids: CASSSSGSVRNEQFF. The CDR3 DNA is TGTGCCAGCAGCAGTAGCGGGAGCGTCCGCAATGAGCAGTTCTTC.

This chain joins TRBV10-3 and TRBJ2-1; a possible D gene is TRBD1 (5 bases). Germline lookup yields CDR1 ENHRY and CDR2 SYGVKD. CDR3 length: 12 amino acids. Trimming pared 6 bases from V and 5 bases from J, leaving 8 bases between. The CDR3 reads CAIRRGDNEQFF. Here the CDR3 DNA reads TGTGCCATCAGAAGGGGTGACAATGAGCAGTTCTTC.

V gene TRBV28 combines with J gene TRBJ1-6; D not certain. CDR1 is MDHEN, CDR2 SYDVKM, per germline. Deletions cut 6 bases from V and 10 bases from J, with 7 bases between. This CDR3 spans 11 amino acids. DNA for the CDR3: TGTGCCAGCAGACAAGCGTCACCCCTCCACTTT. This translates into CASRQASPLHF.

The J gene is TRBJ2-7, the V gene TRBV28, with D unresolved. Trimming stripped 2 bases from V and 7 bases from J, with 15 bases between. Germline CDR1 reads MDHEN; CDR2 reads SYDVKM. The CDR3 runs to 14 residues. CDR3 sequence (DNA): TGTGCCAGCAGTTTACTGGCTGGGTTCGGGGAGCAGTACTTC. This gives the protein CASSLLAGFGEQYF.

The chain is built from TRBV11-1 and TRBJ2-7; TRBD2 matches at 8 bases. Germline V gene lookup returns CDR1 SGHAT and CDR2 FQDESV (reference sequence). The CDR3 totals 15 residues. Trimming removed 5 bases from V and 7 bases from J; junction bases left unmatched: 13. CDR3 sequence reads: CASSHNSGTLGEQYF. CDR3 coding DNA: TGTGCCAGCAGCCATAATAGCGGGACTTTGGGAGAGCAGTACTTC.

The chain links TRBV28 to TRBJ1-2; TRBD1 aligns across 11 bases. The CDR3 runs to 18 residues. Germline CDR1 and CDR2: MDHEN and SYDVKM. Unmatched junction bases numbered 14, after V lost 4 bases and J lost 4 bases. The CDR3 DNA follows: TGTGCCAGCAGTTCTCCCTCGGACAGGGGGCTGTATGGCTATGGCTACACCTTC. The encoded protein is CASSSPSDRGLYGYGYTF.

This clone was seen more than once but under ten times. V usage is TRBV6-1 and J usage is TRBJ2-3; D is unclear. CDR1 and CDR2 (germline): MNHNS, SASEGT. V shed 5 bases and J shed 2 bases, with 11 bases lying between them. CDR3 length: 14 amino acids. The DNA of the CDR3 is TGTGCCAGCAGTCTAGGCGGTAACACAGATACGCAGTATTTT. This sequence encodes CASSLGGNTDTQYF.

This clone was counted between two and nine times. The chain has TRBV19 and TRBJ2-5, with 7 bases lining up with TRBD1. V dropped 7 bases and J dropped 0; count of bases not matched to a gene: 2. This CDR3 comprises 13 residues. Germline V gene sequence: CDR1 LNHDA, CDR2 SQIVND (reference sequence). This CDR3 reads CASKGADQETQYF. As DNA, the CDR3 is TGTGCCAGTAAGGGGGCGGACCAAGAGACCCAGTACTTC. The whole variable domain, filled in from reference TRBV19 and TRBJ2-5, reads DGGITQSPKYLFRKEGQNVTLSCEQNLNHDAMYWYRQDPGQGLRLIYYSQIVNDFQKGDIAEGYSVSREKKESFPLTVTSAQKNPTAFYLCASKGADQETQYFGPGTRLLVL.

This clone was picked up a small number of times. The chain employs TRBV5-4 and TRBJ2-7; 8 bases map to TRBD2. Germline-derived CDR1 and CDR2 are SGHNT and YYREEE (reference sequence). Unmatched junction bases numbered 2, after V lost 0 bases and J lost 0 bases. The length of the CDR3 is 15 residues. DNA of the CDR3: TGTGCCAGCAGCTTGGACAGCGGGAGCTCCTACGAGCAGTACTTC. This encodes CASSLDSGSSYEQYF.

This chain connects TRBV4-2 to TRBJ2-4; D call uncertain. The CDR3 totals 14 residues. Germline V gene sequence: CDR1 LGHNA, CDR2 YNFKEQ. Trimming cost V 0 bases and J 0 bases, with 3 bases left between them. The CDR3 region has the DNA TGTGCCAGCAGCCAAGACCTAGCCAAAAACATTCAGTACTTC. As protein: CASSQDLAKNIQYF.

This rearrangement joins TRBV6-5 to TRBJ2-5; no clear D gene. This CDR3 contains 13 residues. The V end lost 4 bases, the J end lost 1 base, and 7 bases lay between the germline ends. Per the germline V gene, CDR1 is MNHEY and CDR2 is SVGAGI. The CDR3 DNA follows: TGTGCCAGCAGTTCCACAACCCAAGAGACCCAGTACTTC. This sequence encodes CASSSTTQETQYF.

This clone has more than one count but fewer than ten. V and J are TRBV28 and TRBJ1-1; 7 nucleotides align to TRBD1. The J segment lost 11 bases and the V segment lost 6 bases, leaving 6 bases of the junction unmatched. Looked up from germline, CDR1 is MDHEN and CDR2 is SYDVKM. The CDR3 sequence is 11 residues long. This CDR3 is CASSRQGMAFF. CDR3 bases: TGTGCCAGCAGCCGACAGGGTATGGCTTTCTTT.

This clone was recorded a few times. The rearrangement links TRBV11-2 to TRBJ2-3; 11 bases fit TRBD2. The ends lost 5 bases at V and 4 bases at J; junction bases unmatched: 8. This CDR3 contains 16 residues. The V gene's germline CDR1 is SGHAT and CDR2 FQNNGV. CDR3 bases: TGTGCCAGCAGCGGTAGCGGGAGGGGGGGCGCAGATACGCAGTATTTT. Amino acid sequence: CASSGSGRGGADTQYF. Looking up the rest from reference TRBV11-2 and TRBJ2-3 gives the full variable domain: EAGVAQSPRYKIIEKRQSVAFWCNPISGHATLYWYQQILGQGPKLLIQFQNNGVVDDSQLPKDRFSAERLKGVDSTLKIQPAKLEDSAVYLCASSGSGRGGADTQYFGPGTRLTVL.